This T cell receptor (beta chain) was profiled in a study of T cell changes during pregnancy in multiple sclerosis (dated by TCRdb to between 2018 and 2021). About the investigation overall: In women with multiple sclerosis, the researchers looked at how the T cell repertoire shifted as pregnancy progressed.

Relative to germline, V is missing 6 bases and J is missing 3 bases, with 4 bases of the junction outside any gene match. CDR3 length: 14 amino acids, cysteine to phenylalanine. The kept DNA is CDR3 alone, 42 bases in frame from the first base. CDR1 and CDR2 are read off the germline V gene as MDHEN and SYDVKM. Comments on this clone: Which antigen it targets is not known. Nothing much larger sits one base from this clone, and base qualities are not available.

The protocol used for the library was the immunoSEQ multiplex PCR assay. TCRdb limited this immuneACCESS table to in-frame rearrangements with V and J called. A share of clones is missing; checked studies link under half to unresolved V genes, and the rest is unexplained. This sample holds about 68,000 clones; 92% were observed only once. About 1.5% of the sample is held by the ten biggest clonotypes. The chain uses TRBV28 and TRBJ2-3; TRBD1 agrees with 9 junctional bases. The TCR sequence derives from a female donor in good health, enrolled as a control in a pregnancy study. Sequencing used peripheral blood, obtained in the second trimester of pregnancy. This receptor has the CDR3 CASSTGGSTDTQYF. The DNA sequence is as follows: TGTGCCAGCAGCACAGGGGGCTCAACAGATACGCAGTATTTT.